These 25 T cell receptor beta chains came from one sample sequenced in a study of beta chain features in type 1 diabetes. Of the isolated RNA, all was reverse transcribed, and so the sequenced material was expressed TCRB transcripts. The assay was immunoSEQ multiplex PCR, and TCRdb's table has in-frame clones only and misses some. The top ten clones hold about 0.01% of a sample with 400,000 or so clones, 10% to 15% of them seen once. Antigens of these TCRs are unknown. Study outcomes and limitations: People with Type 1 diabetes carried modestly yet significantly shorter TCRB CDR3s in all four CD4+ subsets.

The sequenced material came from naive CD4+ T cells from blood. The receptors stem from a woman younger than 35 with type 1 diabetes.

Remarks on this clone: The sample carries other DNA sequences with the same CDR3. This chain joins TRBV2 and TRBJ1-2; D call uncertain. The germline gives CDR1 SNHLY, CDR2 FYNNEI. V dropped 2 bases and J dropped 4 bases, with 5 bases sitting between them. This CDR3 spans 12 amino acids. The CDR3 bases are TGTGCCAGCAGTGAACGGGGCTATGGCTACACCTTC. Translating it yields CASSERGYGYTF. Using reference TRBV2 and TRBJ1-2 for the parts outside the CDR3, the full variable domain is EPEVTQTPSHQVTQMGQEVILRCVPISNHLYFYWYRQILGQKVEFLVSFYNNEISEKSEIFDDQFSVERPDGSNFTLKIRSTKLEDSAMYFCASSERGYGYTFGSGTRLTVV.

The genes are TRBV6-1 and TRBJ1-6; D is unclear. V lost 2 bases to trimming and J lost 0 bases, with 8 bases between them. The CDR3 runs to 16 residues. In germline, CDR1 is MNHNS, CDR2 SASEGT. The CDR3 sequence is CASSELPSSYNSPLHF. CDR3 nucleotide sequence: TGTGCCAGCAGTGAATTACCGAGCTCCTATAATTCACCCCTCCACTTT.

This clone was seen a few times. The J gene is TRBJ2-7, the V gene TRBV7-3; weak D call: TRBD1 (5 bases). This CDR3 comprises 13 residues. V was shortened by 5 bases and J by 5 bases, with 13 bases between the two germline ends. Germline V CDR1 and CDR2: SGHTA, FQGTGA. CDR3 nucleotides: TGTGCCAGCAGCCATACAGGTCTTGACGAGCAGTACTTC. Protein sequence: CASSHTGLDEQYF. Complete variable domain (other parts from reference TRBV7-3 and TRBJ2-7): GAGVSQTPSNKVTEKGKYVELRCDPISGHTALYWYRQSLGQGPEFLIYFQGTGAADDSGLPNDRFFAVRPEGSVSTLKIQRTERGDSAVYLCASSHTGLDEQYFGPGTRLTVT.

This clone was seen only a few times. The chain joins TRBV21-1 to TRBJ2-3; the table's D call, TRBD2, has no DNA check behind it. TRBV21-1 is an annotated pseudogene. CDR3 length: 15 residues. CDR3 sequence (DNA): TGTGCCAGCAGCATAAGACTAGCGGATGCAGATACGCAGTATTTT. Translated: CASSIRLADADTQYF.

This clone showed up just a few times. The rearrangement links TRBV6-5 to TRBJ1-5, with 10 bases identical to TRBD1. CDR1 and CDR2 from the germline V gene are MNHEY and SVGAGI. The CDR3 covers 15 residues. V lost 6 bases to trimming and J lost 3 bases; unmatched junction nucleotides: 5. This CDR3 reads CASRPGTGDNQPQHF. The CDR3 nucleotides are TGTGCCAGCAGACCCGGGACAGGGGACAATCAGCCCCAGCATTTT.

This clone turned up a few times. This rearrangement joins TRBV5-1 to TRBJ1-1; 9 positions agree with TRBD1. The CDR3 consists of 14 residues. The V gene end was trimmed by 4 bases and the J gene end by 5 bases; junction bases not matched to a gene: 6. CDR1 and CDR2 from the germline V gene are SGHRS and YFSETQ. CDR3 sequence: CASSQQGASTEAFF. For the CDR3, the DNA is TGCGCCAGCAGCCAACAGGGGGCTAGTACTGAAGCTTTCTTT.

This clone was seen a handful of times. J is TRBJ2-5 and V is TRBV4-2, with no clear D. With 0 bases removed from V and 5 bases from J, the gap between germline ends came to 4 bases. Germline lookup yields CDR1 LGHNA and CDR2 YNFKEQ. This CDR3 comprises 12 residues. The CDR3 bases are TGTGCCAGCAGCCAAGATCGGGAGACCCAGTACTTC. It specifies CASSQDRETQYF.

The chain links TRBV11-2 to TRBJ2-7, with TRBD2 matching over 12 bases. This CDR3 contains 17 residues. Trimming cost V 2 bases and J 5 bases; bases outside gene matches: 10. Germline V CDR1 and CDR2: SGHAT, FQNNGV. DNA for the CDR3: TGTGCCAGCAGCTTATCCCTATCGACTAGCGGGGGCCACGAGCAGTACTTC. Residues: CASSLSLSTSGGHEQYF.

The V call is TRBV30, the J call TRBJ2-2; perhaps TRBD1 as D (6 bases). The V end lost 3 bases, the J end lost 6 bases, and 11 bases lay between the germline ends. CDR1 and CDR2 (germline): GTSNPN, SVGIG (reference sequence). The CDR3 extends over 13 amino acids. The CDR3 sequence is CAWSTRGAGELFF. The CDR3 region has the DNA TGTGCCTGGAGCACCAGGGGAGCCGGGGAGCTGTTTTTT.

This clone was seen a few times. The chain combines TRBV2 with TRBJ1-5; D unclear. Per germline, CDR1 SNHLY and CDR2 FYNNEI. CDR3 length: 13 residues. With 6 bases removed from V and 4 bases from J, the gap between germline ends came to 10 bases. The CDR3 sequence: CASRVRINQPQHF. The CDR3 bases are TGTGCCAGCAGGGTCAGAATAAATCAGCCCCAGCATTTT.

The CDR3 loop is CSVRVRGYEQFF. DNA of the CDR3: TGCAGCGTTCGCGTCAGGGGTTATGAGCAGTTCTTC. The V call is TRBV29-1, the J call TRBJ2-1; weak D call: TRBD1 (6 bases). Deletions cut 5 bases from V and 8 bases from J, with 13 bases between. The CDR3 has 12 residues. Germline V gene lookup returns CDR1 SQVTM and CDR2 ANQGSEA.

The CDR3 DNA reads TGTGCCTGGAGCGCATTAGCGGGCGAGACCCAGTACTTC. Translation: CAWSALAGETQYF. The chain couples TRBV30 to TRBJ2-5, with 7 positions matching TRBD2. Germline loops: CDR1 GTSNPN, CDR2 SVGIG (reference sequence). After removal of 3 bases from V and 5 bases from J, the junction contained 6 bases not matched to a gene. The CDR3 covers 13 residues.

This clone showed up just a few times. The CDR3 DNA reads as TGTGCCTGGAGCACAGGGATTTCCTATGGCTACACCTTC. Its protein product is CAWSTGISYGYTF. The J gene is TRBJ1-2, the V gene TRBV30; maybe TRBD1 (6 bases). Germline loops: CDR1 GTSNPN, CDR2 SVGIG (reference sequence). V shed 3 bases and J shed 4 bases, with 12 bases lying between them. This CDR3 region has 13 residues. Complete variable domain (other parts from reference TRBV30 and TRBJ1-2): SQTIHQWPATLVQPVGSPLSLECTVEGTSNPNLYWYRQAAGRGLQLLFYSVGIGQISSEVPQNLSASRPQDRQFILSSKKLLLSDSGFYLCAWSTGISYGYTFGSGTRLTVV.

V gene TRBV4-3 combines with J gene TRBJ1-2; TRBD1 agrees at 8 bases. This CDR3 comprises 13 residues. Germline CDR1 reads LGHNA; CDR2 reads YSLEER. After removal of 2 bases from V and 5 bases from J, the junction contained 1 base not matched to a gene. The CDR3 sequence is CASSQQGAYGYTF. The CDR3, as DNA: TGCGCCAGCAGCCAACAGGGGGCTTATGGCTACACCTTC.

The rearrangement joins TRBV11-3 to TRBJ2-7; D perhaps matches TRBD2 (6 bases). V gave up 0 bases and J gave up 2 bases, with 11 bases separating them. Germline values: CDR1 SGHNT, CDR2 YENEEA. The CDR3 consists of 15 residues. The CDR3 coding sequence is TGTGCCAGCAGCTTAGAGTGGCGGGGAGCCTACGAGCAGTACTTC. It codes for CASSLEWRGAYEQYF.

The chain employs TRBV6-6 and TRBJ2-7; D is uncertain. Germline V gene data show CDR1 as MNHNY and CDR2 as SVGAGI (reference sequence). V was pared by 6 bases and J by 7 bases, with 13 bases between. This CDR3 is built from 12 residues. The CDR3 region is CASSPVSREQYF. As DNA, the CDR3 is TGTGCCAGCAGCCCCGTTTCGAGGGAGCAGTACTTC.

This clone was counted between two and nine times. The J gene is TRBJ1-2, the V gene TRBV4-3; D might be TRBD1 (5 bases). V gave up 1 base and J gave up 3 bases, with 12 bases separating them. This CDR3 is 15 amino acids long. Per the germline V gene, CDR1 is LGHNA and CDR2 is YSLEER. The CDR3 region is CASSQGRRGHYGYTF. For the CDR3, the DNA is TGCGCCAGCAGCCAAGGTCGGAGGGGACACTATGGCTACACCTTC.

This clone has a handful of counts. The chain is built from TRBV12-5 and TRBJ2-3, with TRBD2 matching 7 bases. V shed 6 bases, J shed 5 bases, and the junction held 2 bases outside the gene matches. The CDR3 extends over 12 amino acids. CDR1 and CDR2 from the germline V gene are LGHNT and FRNRAP. The DNA for the CDR3 is TGTGCTAGTGGACCGGGGGGAGATACGCAGTATTTT. As protein: CASGPGGDTQYF.

In its sample, this clone was seen a few times. This sequence joins TRBV7-2 and TRBJ1-2; no clear D. The CDR3 consists of 17 residues. Trimming shortened V by 3 bases and J by 4 bases, and 21 bases separated the two germline ends. Germline values: CDR1 SGHTA, CDR2 FQGNSA. This CDR3 is CASSLSGLGEESYGYTF. The CDR3 DNA reads TGTGCCAGCAGCTTGAGTGGGCTTGGCGAAGAAAGCTATGGCTACACCTTC.

This clone was counted only a few times. J is TRBJ1-3 and V is TRBV29-1, with 7 positions matching TRBD1. The V gene end was trimmed by 6 bases and the J gene end by 1 base; junction bases not matched to a gene: 12. CDR3 length equals 16 residues. The germline CDR1 and CDR2 sequences are SQVTM and ANQGSEA. The CDR3 region has the DNA TGCAGCGTGGACGACAGGGCTGAAGGTTCTGGAAACACCATATATTTT. Translated, it gives CSVDDRAEGSGNTIYF.

This clone showed up just a few times. The chain couples TRBV30 to TRBJ2-1, with TRBD2 matching over 10 bases. The germline V gene encodes CDR1 GTSNPN and CDR2 SVGIG (reference sequence). The CDR3 totals 16 residues. V shed 3 bases, J shed 9 bases, and the junction held 14 bases outside the gene matches. Written as DNA, the CDR3 is TGTGCCTGGAGGAGGACGACTAGCGGGCCACAATTTGAGCAGTTCTTC. Translated, it gives CAWRRTTSGPQFEQFF.

This clone was picked up a small number of times. This chain uses TRBV7-8 with TRBJ1-3; tentative D call: TRBD1 (5 bases). CDR1 SGHVS and CDR2 FQNEAQ come from the germline V gene. V lost 3 bases and J 0 bases, leaving 9 bases between the germline ends. The CDR3 length is 15 residues. CDR3 protein: CASSLARASGNTIYF. In DNA form, the CDR3 reads TGTGCCAGCAGCTTGGCCAGGGCCTCTGGAAACACCATATATTTT.

The chain uses TRBV10-1 and TRBJ2-1; 12 bases are a match to TRBD2. Trimming cost V 5 bases and J 0 bases; bases outside gene matches: 5. CDR1 is WNHNN, CDR2 SYGVQD, per germline (reference sequence). This CDR3 is built from 17 residues. The CDR3 sequence is CASSKGLAGYSYNEQFF. The DNA of the CDR3 is TGCGCCAGCAGTAAGGGACTAGCGGGCTACTCCTACAATGAGCAGTTCTTC.

This clone was observed a few times. This same CDR3 is encoded by further DNA sequences in the sample. V is TRBV9 and J is TRBJ2-7, with 9 bases that match TRBD2. Germline V gene data show CDR1 as SGDLS and CDR2 as YYNGEE. V trimming: 2 bases; J trimming: 3 bases; junction bases outside the gene matches: 0. The CDR3 is 13 amino acids. The CDR3 sequence is CASSVSGGYEQYF. The CDR3 DNA is TGTGCCAGCAGCGTTAGCGGGGGCTACGAGCAGTACTTC.

J is TRBJ1-1 and V is TRBV6-5; no firm D call. Germline V lookup: CDR1 MNHEY, CDR2 SVGAGI. The CDR3 has 15 residues. Trimming left V 0 bases short and J 1 base short, with 9 bases between. In DNA, the CDR3 is TGTGCCAGCAGTTACTCCGAGGGCAGGAACACTGAAGCTTTCTTT. It is translated as CASSYSEGRNTEAFF.